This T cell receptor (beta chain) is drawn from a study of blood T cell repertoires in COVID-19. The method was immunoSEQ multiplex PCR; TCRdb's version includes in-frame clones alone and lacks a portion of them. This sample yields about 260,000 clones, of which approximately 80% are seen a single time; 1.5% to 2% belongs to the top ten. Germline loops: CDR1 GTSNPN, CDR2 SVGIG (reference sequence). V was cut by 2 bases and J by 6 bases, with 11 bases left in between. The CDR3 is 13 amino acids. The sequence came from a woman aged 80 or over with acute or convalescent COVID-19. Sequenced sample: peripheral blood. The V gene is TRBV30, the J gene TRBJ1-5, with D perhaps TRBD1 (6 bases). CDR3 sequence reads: CAWSTQGSQPQHF. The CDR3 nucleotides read TGTGCCTGGAGTACACAGGGAAGTCAGCCCCAGCATTTT.